This T cell receptor (beta chain) was identified in a study of beta chain features in type 1 diabetes. Study results and caveats: Moderate but significant shortening of TCRB CDR3s was recorded in all four CD4+ subsets from Type 1 diabetes patients. PCR could preferentially amplify shorter templates, alike in patients and controls.

Investigators reverse transcribed all isolated RNA, so they sequenced expressed TCRB transcripts. The protocol was immunoSEQ multiplex PCR, while the TCRdb copy is restricted to in-frame clones and leaves out a portion. The data show some 660,000 clones, over 12% seen once. V lost 6 bases, J lost 6 bases, and 11 bases lay in between. Germline V lookup: CDR1 SQVTM, CDR2 ANQGSEA. The CDR3 has 11 residues. In its sample, this clone was seen a few times. Its antigen is unidentified. What was sequenced was naive CD4+ T cells from blood. This TCR was sampled from a man younger than 30 with type 1 diabetes. The chain combines TRBV29-1 with TRBJ1-2; D call uncertain. CDR3 sequence reads: CSVSLGDGYTF. The CDR3 nucleotides are TGCAGCGTGTCCCTTGGGGATGGCTACACCTTC.